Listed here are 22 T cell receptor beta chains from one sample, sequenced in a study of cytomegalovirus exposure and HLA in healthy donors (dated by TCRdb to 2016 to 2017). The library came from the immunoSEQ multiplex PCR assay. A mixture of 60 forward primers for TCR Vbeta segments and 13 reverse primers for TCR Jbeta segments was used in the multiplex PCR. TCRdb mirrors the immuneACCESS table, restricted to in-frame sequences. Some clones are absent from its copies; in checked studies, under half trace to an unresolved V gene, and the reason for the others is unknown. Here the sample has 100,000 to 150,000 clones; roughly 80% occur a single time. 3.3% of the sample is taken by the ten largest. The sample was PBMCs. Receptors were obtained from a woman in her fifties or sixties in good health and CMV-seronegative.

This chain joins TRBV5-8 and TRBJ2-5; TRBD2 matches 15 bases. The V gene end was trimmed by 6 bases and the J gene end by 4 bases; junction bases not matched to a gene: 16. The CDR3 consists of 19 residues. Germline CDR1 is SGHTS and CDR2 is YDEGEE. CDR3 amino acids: CASKREHGLAGGPGETQYF. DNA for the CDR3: TGTGCCAGCAAACGCGAGCACGGACTAGCGGGAGGGCCAGGAGAGACCCAGTACTTC.

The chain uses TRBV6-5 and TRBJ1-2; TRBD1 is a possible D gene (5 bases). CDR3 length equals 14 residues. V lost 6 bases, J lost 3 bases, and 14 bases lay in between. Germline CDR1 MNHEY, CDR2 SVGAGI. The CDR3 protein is CASSQSDSYYGYTF. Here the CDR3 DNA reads TGTGCCAGCAGCCAATCCGACAGTTACTATGGCTACACCTTC.

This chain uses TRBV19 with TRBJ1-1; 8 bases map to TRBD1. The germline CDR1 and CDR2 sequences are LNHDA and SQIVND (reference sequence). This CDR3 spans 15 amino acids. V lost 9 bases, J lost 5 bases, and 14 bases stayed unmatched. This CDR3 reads CASIRTGRVDTEAFF. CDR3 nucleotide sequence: TGTGCCAGCATCCGGACAGGGAGGGTGGATACTGAAGCTTTCTTT. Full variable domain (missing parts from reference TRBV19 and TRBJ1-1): DGGITQSPKYLFRKEGQNVTLSCEQNLNHDAMYWYRQDPGQGLRLIYYSQIVNDFQKGDIAEGYSVSREKKESFPLTVTSAQKNPTAFYLCASIRTGRVDTEAFFGQGTRLTVV.

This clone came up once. In nucleotides, the CDR3 is TGTGCCAGCAGCTTAGTACAGGGAGACTACACCTTC. Protein product: CASSLVQGDYTF. V and J are TRBV7-9 and TRBJ1-2; perhaps TRBD1 as D (6 bases). Between the trimmed V and J ends, which lost 1 base and 10 bases, there was a span of 10 bases. Germline V gene lookup returns CDR1 SEHNR and CDR2 FQNEAQ (reference sequence). The CDR3 loop spans 12 amino acids.

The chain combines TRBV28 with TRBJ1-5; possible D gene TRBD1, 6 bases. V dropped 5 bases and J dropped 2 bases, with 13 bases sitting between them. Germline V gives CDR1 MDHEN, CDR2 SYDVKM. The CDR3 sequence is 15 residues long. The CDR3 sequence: CASSMRNRGNQPQHF. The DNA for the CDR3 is TGTGCCAGCAGTATGCGTAACAGGGGCAATCAGCCCCAGCATTTT.

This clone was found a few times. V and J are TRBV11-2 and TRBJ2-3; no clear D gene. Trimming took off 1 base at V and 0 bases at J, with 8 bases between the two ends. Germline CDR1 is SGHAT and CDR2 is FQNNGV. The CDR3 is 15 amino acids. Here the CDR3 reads CASSLGATSTDTQYF. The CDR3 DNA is TGTGCCAGCAGCTTAGGCGCGACTAGCACAGATACGCAGTATTTT.

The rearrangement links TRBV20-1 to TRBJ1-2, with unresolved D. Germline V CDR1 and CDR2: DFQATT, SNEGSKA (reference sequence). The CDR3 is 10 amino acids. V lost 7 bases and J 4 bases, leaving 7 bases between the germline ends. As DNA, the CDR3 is TGCAGTGTAGCCCTCTATGGCTACACCTTC. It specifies CSVALYGYTF.

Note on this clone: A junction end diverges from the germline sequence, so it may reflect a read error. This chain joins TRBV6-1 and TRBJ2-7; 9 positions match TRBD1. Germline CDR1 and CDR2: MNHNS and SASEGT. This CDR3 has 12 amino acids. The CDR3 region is CASREGQGISYF. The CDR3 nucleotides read TGTGCCAGCAGGGAAGGACAGGGGATTTCGTACTTC.

Here the CDR3 reads CASGGGYGYTF. In nucleotides, the CDR3 is TGTGCATCAGGCGGGGGCTATGGCTACACCTTC. The rearrangement uses TRBV27 and TRBJ1-2, with a weak D call TRBD1 (5 bases). Germline V gene lookup returns CDR1 MNHEY and CDR2 SMNVEV (reference sequence). This CDR3 contains 11 residues.

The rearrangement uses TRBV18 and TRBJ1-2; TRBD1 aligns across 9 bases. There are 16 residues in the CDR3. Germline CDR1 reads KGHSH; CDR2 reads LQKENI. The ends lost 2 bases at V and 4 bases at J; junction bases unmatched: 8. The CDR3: CASSPGQGTLVYGYTF. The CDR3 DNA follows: TGTGCCAGCTCACCAGGACAGGGGACTCTGGTCTATGGCTACACCTTC.

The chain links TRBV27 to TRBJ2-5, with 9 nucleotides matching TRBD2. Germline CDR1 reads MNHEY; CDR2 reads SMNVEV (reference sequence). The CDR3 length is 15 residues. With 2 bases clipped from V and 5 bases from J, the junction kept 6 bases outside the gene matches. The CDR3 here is CASSLVSSGMETQYF. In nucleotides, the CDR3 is TGTGCCAGCAGTTTAGTCTCTAGCGGGATGGAGACCCAGTACTTC.

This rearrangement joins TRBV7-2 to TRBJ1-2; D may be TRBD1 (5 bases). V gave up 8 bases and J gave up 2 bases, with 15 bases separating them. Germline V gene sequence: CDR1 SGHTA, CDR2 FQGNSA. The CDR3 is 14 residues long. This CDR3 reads CASLQGRANYGYTF. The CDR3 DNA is TGTGCCAGCCTCCAGGGCAGGGCCAACTATGGCTACACCTTC.

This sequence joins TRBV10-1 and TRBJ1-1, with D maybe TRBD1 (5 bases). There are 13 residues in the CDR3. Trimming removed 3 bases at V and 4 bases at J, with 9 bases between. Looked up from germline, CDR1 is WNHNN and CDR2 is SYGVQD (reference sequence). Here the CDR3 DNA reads TGCGCCAGCAGTGATTCAGGGTGCACTGAAGCTTTCTTT. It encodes CASSDSGCTEAFF.

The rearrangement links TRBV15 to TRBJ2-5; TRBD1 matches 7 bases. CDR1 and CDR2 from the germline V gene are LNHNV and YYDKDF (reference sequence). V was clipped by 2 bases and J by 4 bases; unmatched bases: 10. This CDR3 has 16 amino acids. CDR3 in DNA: TGTGCCACCAGCAGACCCGATGAGGGGGCAGGAGAGACCCAGTACTTC. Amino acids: CATSRPDEGAGETQYF.

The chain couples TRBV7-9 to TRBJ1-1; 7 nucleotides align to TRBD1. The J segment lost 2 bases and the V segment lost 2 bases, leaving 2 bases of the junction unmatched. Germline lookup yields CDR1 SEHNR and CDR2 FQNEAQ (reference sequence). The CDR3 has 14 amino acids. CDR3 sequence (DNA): TGTGCCAGCAGCTTACGGACAGGCAACACTGAAGCTTTCTTT. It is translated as CASSLRTGNTEAFF.

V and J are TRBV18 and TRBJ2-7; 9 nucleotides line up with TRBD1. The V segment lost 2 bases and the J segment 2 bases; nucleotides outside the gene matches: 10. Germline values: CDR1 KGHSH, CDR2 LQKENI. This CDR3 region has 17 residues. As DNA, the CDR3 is TGTGCCAGCTCACCAACCGGGACAGGGTCTTCCCCCTACGAGCAGTACTTC. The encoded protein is CASSPTGTGSSPYEQYF.

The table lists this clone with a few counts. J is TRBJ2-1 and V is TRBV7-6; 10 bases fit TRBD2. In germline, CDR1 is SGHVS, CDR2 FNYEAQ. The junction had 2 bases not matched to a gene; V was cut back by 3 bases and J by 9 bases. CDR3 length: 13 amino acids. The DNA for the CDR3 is TGTGCCAGCAGCTTGGGACTAGCGAGTGAGCAGTTCTTC. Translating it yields CASSLGLASEQFF.

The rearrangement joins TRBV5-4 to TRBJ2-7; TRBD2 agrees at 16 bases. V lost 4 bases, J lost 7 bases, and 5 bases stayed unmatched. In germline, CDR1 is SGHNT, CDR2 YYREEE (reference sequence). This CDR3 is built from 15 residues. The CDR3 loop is CASSTGLAGGWEQYF. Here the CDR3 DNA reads TGTGCCAGCAGCACGGGACTAGCGGGGGGGTGGGAGCAGTACTTC.

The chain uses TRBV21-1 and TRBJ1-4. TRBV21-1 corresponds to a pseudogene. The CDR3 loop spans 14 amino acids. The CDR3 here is CASSKAELDEKLFF. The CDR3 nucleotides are TGTGCCAGCAGCAAAGCCGAGTTAGATGAAAAACTGTTTTTT.

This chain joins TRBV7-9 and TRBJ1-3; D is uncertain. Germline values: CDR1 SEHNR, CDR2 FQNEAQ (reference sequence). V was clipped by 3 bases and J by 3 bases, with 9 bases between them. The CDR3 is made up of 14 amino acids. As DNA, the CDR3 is TGTGCCAGCAGCTTTGCAGGCGTTGGAAACACCATATATTTT. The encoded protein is CASSFAGVGNTIYF.

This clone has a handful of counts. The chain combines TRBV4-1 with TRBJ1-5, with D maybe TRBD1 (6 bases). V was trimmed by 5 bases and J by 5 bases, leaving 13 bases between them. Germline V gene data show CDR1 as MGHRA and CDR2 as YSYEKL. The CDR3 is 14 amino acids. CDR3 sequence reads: CASSYREGDQPQHF. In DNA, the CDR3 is TGCGCCAGCAGCTACAGGGAAGGAGATCAGCCCCAGCATTTT.

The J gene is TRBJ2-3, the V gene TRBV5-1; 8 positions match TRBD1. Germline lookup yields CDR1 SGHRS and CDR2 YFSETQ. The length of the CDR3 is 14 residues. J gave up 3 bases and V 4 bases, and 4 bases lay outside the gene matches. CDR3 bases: TGCGCCAGCAGCCAGGGGGCCTGGACAGATACGCAGTATTTT. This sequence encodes CASSQGAWTDTQYF.